The 7 T cell receptor beta chains reported below all come from one sample, sequenced in a study of cytomegalovirus exposure and HLA in healthy donors. PCR was performed using 60 Vbeta and 13 Jbeta primers. TCRdb's table, derived via immunoSEQ multiplex PCR, lists solely in-frame clones and lacks some. The repertoire holds approximately 140,000 clones, with 65% to 80% as singletons. Sequencing was performed on PBMCs. The receptor set was obtained from a man aged 35-49 years in good health and CMV-seropositive.

This sequence joins TRBV27 and TRBJ2-2, with TRBD2 as a possible D gene (6 bases). The CDR3 runs to 14 residues. Germline V CDR1 and CDR2: MNHEY, SMNVEV (reference sequence). Trimming took off 4 bases at V and 5 bases at J, with 11 bases between the two ends. DNA for the CDR3: TGTGCCAGCAGTTATTGGGGGGAAACCGGGGAGCTGTTTTTT. Translation: CASSYWGETGELFF.

The rearrangement joins TRBV7-2 to TRBJ2-1; weak D call: TRBD2 (6 bases). The CDR3 is 14 residues long. V gave up 0 bases and J gave up 8 bases, with 11 bases separating them. Germline loops: CDR1 SGHTA, CDR2 FQGNSA. CDR3 residues: CASSLAGGVDEQFF. DNA for the CDR3: TGTGCCAGCAGCTTAGCCGGAGGGGTTGATGAGCAGTTCTTC.

This clone was detected only a few times. The J gene is TRBJ2-1, the V gene TRBV11-3, with TRBD2 as a possible D gene (6 bases). The CDR3 extends over 13 amino acids. Trimming shortened V by 5 bases and J by 3 bases, and 8 bases separated the two germline ends. Germline V gene lookup returns CDR1 SGHNT and CDR2 YENEEA. The CDR3 reads CASSGDFYNEQFF. The CDR3 region has the DNA TGTGCCAGCAGCGGGGACTTCTACAATGAGCAGTTCTTC.

This chain links TRBV5-1 with TRBJ2-1, with D perhaps matching TRBD1 (6 bases). CDR3 length: 15 residues. Looked up from germline, CDR1 is SGHRS and CDR2 is YFSETQ. Trimming removed 1 base at V and 3 bases at J, with 11 bases between. The CDR3: CASSLLEGGYNEQFF. DNA for the CDR3: TGCGCCAGCAGCTTGTTGGAAGGGGGCTACAATGAGCAGTTCTTC.

The chain couples TRBV29-1 to TRBJ1-3; D is ambiguous. Germline lookup yields CDR1 SQVTM and CDR2 ANQGSEA. The CDR3 consists of 11 residues. Trimming removed 7 bases at V and 4 bases at J, with 8 bases between. The CDR3 protein is CSGLVGNTIYF. The CDR3 DNA is TGCAGCGGGTTAGTCGGAAACACCATATATTTT.

The chain carries TRBV6-1 and TRBJ2-5; 7 bases match TRBD2. CDR3 size: 13 residues. The germline CDR1 and CDR2 sequences are MNHNS and SASEGT. The V gene end was trimmed by 4 bases and the J gene end by 4 bases; junction bases not matched to a gene: 3. The CDR3: CASSVAGVETQYF. In DNA form, the CDR3 reads TGTGCCAGCAGTGTTGCGGGAGTAGAGACCCAGTACTTC.

This rearrangement joins TRBV28 to TRBJ2-1, with 8 nucleotides matching TRBD1. CDR1 MDHEN and CDR2 SYDVKM come from the germline V gene. The V segment lost 3 bases and the J segment 9 bases; nucleotides outside the gene matches: 10. The CDR3 is made up of 15 amino acids. CDR3 sequence reads: CASSLPDRGKGEQFF. CDR3 coding DNA: TGTGCCAGCAGTTTGCCCGACAGGGGAAAAGGTGAGCAGTTCTTC. The full variable domain, with the rest looked up from reference TRBV28 and TRBJ2-1, is DVKVTQSSRYLVKRTGEKVFLECVQDMDHENMFWYRQDPGLGLRLIYFSYDVKMKEKGDIPEGYSVSREKKERFSLILESASTNQTSMYLCASSLPDRGKGEQFFGPGTRLTVL.